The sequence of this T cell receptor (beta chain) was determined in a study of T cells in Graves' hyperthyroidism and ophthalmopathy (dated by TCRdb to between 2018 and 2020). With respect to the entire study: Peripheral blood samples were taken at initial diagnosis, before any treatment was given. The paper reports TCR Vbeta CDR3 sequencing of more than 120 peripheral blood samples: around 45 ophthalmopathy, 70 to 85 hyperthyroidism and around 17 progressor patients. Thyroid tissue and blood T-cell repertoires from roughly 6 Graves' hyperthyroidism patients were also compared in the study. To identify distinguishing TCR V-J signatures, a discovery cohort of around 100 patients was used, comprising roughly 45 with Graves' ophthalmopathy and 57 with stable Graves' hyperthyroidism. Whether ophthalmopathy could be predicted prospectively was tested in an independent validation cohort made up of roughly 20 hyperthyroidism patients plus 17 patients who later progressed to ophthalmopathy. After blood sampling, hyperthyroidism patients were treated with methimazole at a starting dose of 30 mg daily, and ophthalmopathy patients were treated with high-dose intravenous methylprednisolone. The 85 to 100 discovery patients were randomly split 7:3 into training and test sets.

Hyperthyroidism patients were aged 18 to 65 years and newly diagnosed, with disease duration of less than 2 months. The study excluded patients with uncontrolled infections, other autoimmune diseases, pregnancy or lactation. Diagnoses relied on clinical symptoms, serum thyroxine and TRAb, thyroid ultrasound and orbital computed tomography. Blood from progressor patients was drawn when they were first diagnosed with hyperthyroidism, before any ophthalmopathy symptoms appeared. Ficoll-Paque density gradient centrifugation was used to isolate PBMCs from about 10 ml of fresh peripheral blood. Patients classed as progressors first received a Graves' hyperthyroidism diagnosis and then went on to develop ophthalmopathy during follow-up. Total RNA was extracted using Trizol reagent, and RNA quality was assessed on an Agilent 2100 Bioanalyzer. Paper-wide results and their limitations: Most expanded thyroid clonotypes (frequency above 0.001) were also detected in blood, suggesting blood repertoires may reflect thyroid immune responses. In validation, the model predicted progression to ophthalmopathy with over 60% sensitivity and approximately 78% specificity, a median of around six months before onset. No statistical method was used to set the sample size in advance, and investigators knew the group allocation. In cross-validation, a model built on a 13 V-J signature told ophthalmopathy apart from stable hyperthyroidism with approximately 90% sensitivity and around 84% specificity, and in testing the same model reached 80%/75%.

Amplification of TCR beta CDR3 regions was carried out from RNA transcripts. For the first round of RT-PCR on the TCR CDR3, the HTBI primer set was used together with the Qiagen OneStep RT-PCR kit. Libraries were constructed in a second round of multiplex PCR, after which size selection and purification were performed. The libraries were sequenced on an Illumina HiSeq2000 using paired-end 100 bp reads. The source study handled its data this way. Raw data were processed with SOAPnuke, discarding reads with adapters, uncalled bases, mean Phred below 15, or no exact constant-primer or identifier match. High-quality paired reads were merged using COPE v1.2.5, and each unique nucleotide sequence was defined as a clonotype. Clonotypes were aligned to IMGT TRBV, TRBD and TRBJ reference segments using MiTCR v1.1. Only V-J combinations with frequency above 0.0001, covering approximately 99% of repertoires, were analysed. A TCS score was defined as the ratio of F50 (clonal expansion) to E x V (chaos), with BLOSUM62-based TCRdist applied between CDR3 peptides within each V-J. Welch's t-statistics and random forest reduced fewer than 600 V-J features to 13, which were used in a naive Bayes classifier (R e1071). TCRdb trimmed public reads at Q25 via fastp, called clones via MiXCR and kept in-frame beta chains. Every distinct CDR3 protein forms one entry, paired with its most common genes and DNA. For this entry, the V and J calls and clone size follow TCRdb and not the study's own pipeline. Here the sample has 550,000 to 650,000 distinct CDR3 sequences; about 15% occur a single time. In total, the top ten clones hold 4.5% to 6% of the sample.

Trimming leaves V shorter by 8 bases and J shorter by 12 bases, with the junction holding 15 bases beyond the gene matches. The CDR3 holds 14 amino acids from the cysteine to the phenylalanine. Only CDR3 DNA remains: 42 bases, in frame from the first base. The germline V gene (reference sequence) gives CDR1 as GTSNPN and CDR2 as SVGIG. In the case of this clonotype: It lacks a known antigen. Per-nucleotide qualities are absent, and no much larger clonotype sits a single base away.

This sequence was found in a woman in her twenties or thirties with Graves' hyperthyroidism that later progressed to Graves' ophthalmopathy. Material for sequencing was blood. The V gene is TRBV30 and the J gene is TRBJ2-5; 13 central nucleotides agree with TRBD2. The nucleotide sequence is TGTGCCAGTTCCGGGACTAGCGGGAAATCGCCAGAGTACTTC. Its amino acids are CASSGTSGKSPEYF.